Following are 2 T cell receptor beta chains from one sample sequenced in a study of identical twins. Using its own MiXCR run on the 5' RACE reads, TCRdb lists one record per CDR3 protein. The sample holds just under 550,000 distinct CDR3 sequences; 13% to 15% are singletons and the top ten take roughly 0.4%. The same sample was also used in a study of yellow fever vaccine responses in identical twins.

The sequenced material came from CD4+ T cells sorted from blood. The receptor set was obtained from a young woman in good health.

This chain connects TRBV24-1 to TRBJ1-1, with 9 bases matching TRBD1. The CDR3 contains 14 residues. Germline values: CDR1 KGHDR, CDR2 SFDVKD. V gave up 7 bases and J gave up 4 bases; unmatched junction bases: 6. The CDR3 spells CATSRGQGSTEAFF. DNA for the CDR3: TGTGCCACCAGCCGCGGACAGGGGTCCACTGAAGCTTTCTTT.

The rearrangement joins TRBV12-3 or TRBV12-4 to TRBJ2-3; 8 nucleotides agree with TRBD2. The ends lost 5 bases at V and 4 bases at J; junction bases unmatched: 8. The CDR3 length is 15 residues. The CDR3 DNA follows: TGTGCCAGCAGTCCGGGACTAGGTGTAGCAGATACGCAGTATTTT. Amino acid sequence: CASSPGLGVADTQYF.